The subject of this entry is one TCR beta chain. Antigen unknown. This specimen comes from a study of siplizumab effects on memory and regulatory T cells. Study-wide results and caveats: Relative to controls at approximately 30%, mappable alloreactive CD4+ clones exhibited a mean Treg-derived proportion of approximately 62% with siplizumab. Siplizumab, the agent tested, significantly reduced alloreactive sequences traceable to unstimulated CD4+ memory cells. Proliferating siplizumab-cultured Tregs lacked confirmed suppressive function.

The table came from immunoSEQ multiplex PCR; TCRdb's copy has only in-frame clones and leaves some out. The sample holds approximately 94,000 clones, 80% to 95% seen once. There are 14 residues in the CDR3. Germline V gives CDR1 MNHEY, CDR2 SMNVEV (reference sequence). Germline trimming cut 3 bases from V and 0 bases from J; bases unmatched to any gene: 2. Sequences were obtained from CD8+ T cells sorted from blood. This chain joins TRBV27 and TRBJ2-7; 7 positions match TRBD2. The receptor's source is a human donor in good health. The CDR3 DNA follows: TGTGCCAGCAGTTTCCAGCGGGGCTCCTACGAGCAGTACTTC. Its translation is CASSFQRGSYEQYF.